Below, one T cell receptor (beta chain) is given with its context. The CDR3 extends over 16 amino acids. Germline-derived CDR1 and CDR2 are MNHNY and SVGAGI (reference sequence). After removal of 2 bases from V and 8 bases from J, the junction contained 9 bases not matched to a gene. Some clones are missing from TCRdb's copy, which holds only in-frame ones; the method was immunoSEQ multiplex PCR. Of about 190,000 clones listed, approximately 90% are singletons. The sample originates from a study of blood T cell repertoires in COVID-19. The source of this sequence is a man aged 30-40 years with acute or convalescent COVID-19. What was sequenced was peripheral blood. The V and J genes are TRBV6-6 and TRBJ1-4; 9 positions agree with TRBD1. The CDR3 sequence is CASSYRGTGIGEKLFF. The CDR3 bases are TGTGCCAGCAGTTACCGTGGGACAGGGATCGGAGAAAAACTGTTTTTT.